The present T cell receptor beta chain was sequenced within a study of blood T cell repertoires in COVID-19 (TCRdb year 2020). In the study overall: Samples covering the acute and convalescent phases of COVID-19 were provided by collaborators in the United States, Italy and Spain. The prospective study material was composed of cDNA or gDNA derived from T cells, B-cell-depleted T cells, or PBMCs. The dataset comprised deeply sampled blood TCRbeta repertoires from subjects exposed to, actively infected with, or recovered from COVID-19. The repertoires were released in a freely available public database meant as a resource for research on the immune response to SARS-CoV-2. Samples came from the ongoing ImmuneRACE study (first 160 participants) plus 1,254 subjects from 6 global collaborators. Nearly every sample came with metadata listing a de-identified subject ID, COVID-19 status, age in years and sex. Where HLA class I and class II types were available, the types were taken from metadata supplied by the sample provider, not from assay-based typing.

The investigation overall reported the following: The quantity of clinical and demographic metadata differed by source and by participant and was supplied without curation.

In the prospective study, participants were about 18 to 100 years old, resided in 24 geographic areas of the United States, and were enrolled through a virtual design. Cohort assignment in the prospective study relied on participant-reported clinical history from a screening survey and a study questionnaire. Recovered participants in ImmuneRACE Cohort 3 were defined as having two consecutive negative NP/OP PCR tests, clearance from a healthcare professional, or resolution of symptoms. Mobile phlebotomists in the prospective study collected whole blood, serum and a nasopharyngeal or oropharyngeal swab from every participant. Participants in the prospective study had the option to provide additional blood draws and questionnaires over a roughly 2-month period. Before DNA extraction, blood samples from the prospective study were shipped at room temperature or frozen. A note on this clone: Its antigen remains unidentified. Nothing much larger sits one base from this clone, and base qualities are not available.

The immunoSEQ Assay, a bias-controlled multiplex PCR, was used to amplify TCRbeta CDR3 regions from genomic DNA. The authors' analysis ran thus. Within the assay, amplification of reference gene primers was used to estimate how many nucleated cells each sample contained. To quantify the absolute abundance of each unique TCRbeta CDR3 rearrangement, sequence reads were collapsed and filtered. For each sample, productive Simpson clonality was calculated as the square root of Simpson's diversity index across productive rearrangements. TCRdb mirrors the immuneACCESS table, restricted to in-frame sequences. Some clones are absent from its copies; in checked studies, under half trace to an unresolved V gene, and the reason for the others is unknown. V and J calls and clone size come straight from that table; D and trimming were deduced from the DNA. The sample includes hundreds of thousands of clones, with just under 90% observed a single time. The ten top clones hold roughly a tenth of the sample.

The V and J ends are trimmed by 2 bases and 1 base, leaving 11 bases between them. The germline V gene (reference sequence) supplies CDR1 GTSNPN and CDR2 SVGIG. There are 14 amino acids in the CDR3, from cysteine to phenylalanine inclusive. Just CDR3 DNA is preserved here, 42 bases in frame from base 1. The TCR was taken from a woman aged 25-40 years who had recovered from COVID-19. Sequenced input: PBMCs or T cells enriched from blood (not recorded which). The rearrangement joined TRBV30 to TRBJ1-2; the D segment could be TRBD1, given 5 matching bases. The CDR3 here reads CAWSMGHYNYGYTF. The bases read TGTGCCTGGAGTATGGGGCACTATAACTATGGCTACACCTTC.